A single sample gave rise to the 16 T cell receptor beta chains below, sequenced in a study of blood T cell repertoires in COVID-19. TCRdb's table, derived via immunoSEQ multiplex PCR, lists solely in-frame clones and lacks some. The table includes a few hundred thousand clones, about 79% detected once. The sequencing sample was made of peripheral blood. Every receptor here comes from a middle-aged woman who had recovered from COVID-19.

This chain uses TRBV6-5 with TRBJ1-4, with 7 nucleotides matching TRBD1. The CDR3 length is 14 residues. Germline-derived CDR1 and CDR2 are MNHEY and SVGAGI. Losses at the gene ends were 4 bases for V and 4 bases for J; bases not matched to a gene: 3. The CDR3 region is CASSLGQLNEKLFF. CDR3 sequence (DNA): TGTGCCAGCAGTTTGGGACAGCTTAATGAAAAACTGTTTTTT.

This clone occurred once. The J gene is TRBJ2-1, the V gene TRBV5-5; D is unresolved. Germline V lookup: CDR1 SGHKS, CDR2 YYEKEE (reference sequence). This CDR3 contains 14 residues. Trimming removed 0 bases at V and 9 bases at J, with 13 bases between. The CDR3 sequence is CASSLATRTGEQFF. As DNA, the CDR3 is TGTGCCAGCAGCTTGGCGACCCGAACGGGTGAGCAGTTCTTC.

This CDR3 reads CASSFAFRRQSGNTIYF. The CDR3 DNA reads as TGTGCCAGCAGCTTTGCGTTCAGGAGGCAATCTGGAAACACCATATATTTT. The chain combines TRBV7-9 with TRBJ1-3, with D unresolved. The CDR3 contains 17 residues. Germline V gene lookup returns CDR1 SEHNR and CDR2 FQNEAQ (reference sequence). V dropped 3 bases and J dropped 1 base, with 16 bases sitting between them. The full variable domain, its missing parts supplied by reference TRBV7-9 and TRBJ1-3, is DTGVSQNPRHKITKRGQNVTFRCDPISEHNRLYWYRQTLGQGPEFLTYFQNEAQLEKSRLLSDRFSAERPKGSFSTLEIQRTEQGDSAMYLCASSFAFRRQSGNTIYFGEGSWLTVV.

The chain carries TRBV11-3 and TRBJ2-5; D is perhaps TRBD2 (6 bases). The ends were cut back, 1 base at V and 4 bases at J, with 10 bases in the middle. The germline V gene encodes CDR1 SGHNT and CDR2 YENEEA. This CDR3 spans 14 amino acids. The CDR3 region has the DNA TGTGCCAGCAGCTTAGTTCGCGGGATAGAGACCCAGTACTTC. Amino acids: CASSLVRGIETQYF.

The V gene is TRBV10-2, the J gene TRBJ2-3, with 7 bases matching TRBD1. The CDR3 is 14 residues long. Trimming removed 6 bases from V and 2 bases from J; junction bases left unmatched: 5. Germline V gene lookup returns CDR1 WSHSY and CDR2 SAAADI. In DNA, the CDR3 is TGCGCCAGCAGCCCGGGACAGCACACAGATACGCAGTATTTT. Translating gives CASSPGQHTDTQYF.

This rearrangement joins TRBV6-1 to TRBJ2-5, with D uncertain. From germline, CDR1 is MNHNS and CDR2 SASEGT. V shed 2 bases and J shed 2 bases, with 6 bases lying between them. This CDR3 has 13 residues. CDR3 nucleotide sequence: TGTGCCAGCAGTGAACACAAGCAAGAGACCCAGTACTTC. Translated: CASSEHKQETQYF.

The CDR3 loop reads CASSLKAGGTGELFF. CDR3 coding DNA: TGTGCCAGCAGCTTAAAAGCGGGGGGCACCGGGGAGCTGTTTTTT. The chain uses TRBV7-2 and TRBJ2-2; TRBD2 matches 9 bases. The CDR3 totals 15 residues. Looked up from germline, CDR1 is SGHTA and CDR2 is FQGNSA. The J segment lost 4 bases and the V segment lost 2 bases, leaving 2 bases of the junction unmatched.

This clone was counted between two and nine times. The chain couples TRBV18 to TRBJ1-1; D not resolved. This CDR3 comprises 15 residues. Trimming removed 5 bases at V and 1 base at J, with 14 bases between. Germline values: CDR1 KGHSH, CDR2 LQKENI. CDR3 loop: CASSSQSGKNTEAFF. Here the CDR3 DNA reads TGTGCCAGCTCATCTCAGTCGGGGAAGAACACTGAAGCTTTCTTT.

The CDR3 sequence: CASSQDRVVEKLFF. The CDR3 bases are TGTGCCAGCAGCCAGGACAGGGTAGTCGAAAAACTGTTTTTT. The J gene is TRBJ1-4, the V gene TRBV13; 8 bases align to TRBD1. With 5 bases clipped from V and 8 bases from J, the junction kept 7 bases outside the gene matches. The CDR3 is 14 residues long. CDR1 is PRHDT and CDR2 is FYEKMQ in the germline V gene (reference sequence).

The rearrangement links TRBV7-2 to TRBJ2-7; D is ambiguous. V was pared by 1 base and J by 0 bases, with 7 bases between. The CDR3 is 14 residues long. Germline-derived CDR1 and CDR2 are SGHTA and FQGNSA. The CDR3 sequence: CASSLGFSSYEQYF. CDR3 in DNA: TGTGCCAGCAGCTTAGGTTTCAGCTCCTACGAGCAGTACTTC.

The chain has TRBV6-2 or TRBV6-3 and TRBJ2-1, with a possible D match to TRBD2 (6 bases). Trimming shortened V by 3 bases and J by 6 bases, and 18 bases separated the two germline ends. The CDR3 has 16 residues. Germline lookup yields CDR1 MNHEY and CDR2 SVGEGT. CDR3 in amino acids: CASSYGGGSYSNEQFF. DNA of the CDR3: TGTGCCAGCAGTTATGGTGGAGGGTCCTATTCCAATGAGCAGTTCTTC.

This chain connects TRBV3-1 (or the pseudogene TRBV3-2) to TRBJ2-5; TRBD1 might be the D (6 bases). This CDR3 is 15 amino acids long. Trimming took 7 bases from V and 2 from J, leaving 17 bases between them. Germline CDR1 reads LGHDT; CDR2 reads YNNKEL (reference sequence). CDR3: CASNSRGTGQETQYF. The CDR3 bases are TGTGCCAGCAATTCAAGGGGGACGGGTCAAGAGACCCAGTACTTC.

The chain combines TRBV11-2 with TRBJ2-5; perhaps TRBD1 as D (7 bases). Germline-derived CDR1 and CDR2 are SGHAT and FQNNGV. This CDR3 has 12 residues. Trimming removed 7 bases from V and 12 bases from J, with 18 bases in between. CDR3 bases: TGTGCCAGCACCAGGGGGGCAGGGCGGAAGTACTTC. It yields the protein CASTRGAGRKYF.

J is TRBJ2-5 and V is TRBV7-9; D is possibly TRBD2 (6 bases). This CDR3 spans 13 amino acids. From germline, CDR1 is SEHNR and CDR2 FQNEAQ (reference sequence). Trimming took off 3 bases at V and 4 bases at J, with 9 bases between the two ends. For the CDR3, the DNA is TGTGCCAGCAGCTTGGCGGGGTCAGAGACCCAGTACTTC. Residues: CASSLAGSETQYF.

This clone was observed once. The J gene is TRBJ2-5, the V gene TRBV4-3, with 11 bases lining up with TRBD2. Germline CDR1 is LGHNA and CDR2 is YSLEER. The CDR3 sequence is 15 residues long. J lost 2 bases, V lost 1 base, and 0 bases had no gene match. The CDR3 sequence: CASSQASGGQETQYF. The DNA of the CDR3 is TGCGCCAGCAGCCAAGCTAGCGGGGGGCAAGAGACCCAGTACTTC.

This CDR3 is CASSYSRGSTEAFF. The CDR3 DNA reads as TGTGCCAGCAGTTACTCGCGGGGGAGCACTGAAGCTTTCTTT. V gene TRBV6-2 or TRBV6-3 combines with J gene TRBJ1-1, with D perhaps matching TRBD1 (5 bases). The CDR3 length is 14 residues. V was clipped by 0 bases and J by 4 bases, with 9 bases between them. CDR1 and CDR2 from the germline V gene are MNHEY and SVGEGT.